The rows below give T cell receptor beta chains drawn from one sample of a study of blood T cell repertoires in COVID-19. Assay: immunoSEQ multiplex PCR; the TCRdb copy retains only in-frame clones and omits some. Of about 26,000 clones listed, around 91% are singletons. Input material: peripheral blood. The receptors shown here come from a man in his sixties or seventies with acute or convalescent COVID-19. Each CDR3 is given without its conserved first and last residue.

V gene	J gene	CDR3 protein
TRBV5-6	TRBJ1-6	ASSTGTGLNSPLH
TRBV28	TRBJ2-5	ASSGTGEETQY
TRBV28	TRBJ1-5	ASSRGNQPQH
TRBV25-1	TRBJ2-3	ASSDLAGPSTDTQY
TRBV7-9	TRBJ2-1	ASSLGLLAGVYNEQF
TRBV27	TRBJ2-2	ASSYTGVGNTGELF
TRBV5-1	TRBJ2-3	ASSYRTSGTDTQY
TRBV18	TRBJ2-7	ASSPGGRDEQY
TRBV28	TRBJ2-1	ASSLSGGLAGGNEQF
TRBV9	TRBJ1-4	ASSSSGTGGLEKLF
TRBV7-3	TRBJ2-2	ASGRPNTGELF
TRBV25-1	TRBJ1-2	ASSVRDRDGLYGYT
TRBV18	TRBJ2-3	ASSPLGGTDTQY
TRBV5-1	TRBJ1-1	ASSLVAGSDTEAF
TRBV19	TRBJ1-5	ASSIPKKGGLYQPQH
TRBV7-9	TRBJ1-3	ASSLQGSSGNTIY
TRBV7-9	TRBJ2-2	ASSPFSGELF
TRBV29-1	TRBJ2-3	SVGDSLFSTDTQY
TRBV6-6	TRBJ1-1	ASILPGPDTEAF
TRBV5-8	TRBJ1-4	ASSFRGTAEKLF
TRBV4-1	TRBJ1-4	ASSQDHRQNEKLF
TRBV7-8	TRBJ2-7	ASSGPDSRYEQY
TRBV7-9	TRBJ1-2	ASSLVGLEGYT
TRBV5-1	TRBJ2-2	ASSLVSPDTGELF
TRBV7-9	TRBJ1-6	ASSLGQGFGSPLH
TRBV9	TRBJ1-1	ASSVQAGVTEAF
TRBV6-2/TRBV6-3	TRBJ1-2	ASSFAGQIKVVYYGYT
TRBV18	TRBJ1-5	ASSPLENNQPQH
TRBV20-1	TRBJ1-3	SLNSGNTIY
TRBV7-9	TRBJ2-7	ASSSGTGAYEQY
TRBV9	TRBJ2-5	ASSPQVRGRETQY
TRBV12-5	TRBJ1-3	ASGQGASGNTIY
TRBV6-5	TRBJ1-5	ASSYSKGNNQPQH
TRBV9	TRBJ2-1	ASSVAPGNNEQF
TRBV29-1	TRBJ1-1	SAGDGGRAEAF
TRBV5-6	TRBJ2-2	ASSLLSGMGELF
TRBV6-2/TRBV6-3	TRBJ2-1	ASSGAATYNEQF
TRBV27	TRBJ2-7	ASRGLAGGAYEQY
TRBV6-2/TRBV6-3	TRBJ2-7	ASSGYRAGYEQY
TRBV19	TRBJ2-3	ASSPYGQGSDTQY
TRBV21-1	TRBJ2-3	ASSNGGPDRFGTDTQY
TRBV2	TRBJ2-3	ASSFVETDTQY
TRBV5-4	TRBJ1-2	ASSPDRNYGYT
TRBV6-2/TRBV6-3	TRBJ1-1	ASSSSFSRAEAF
TRBV28	TRBJ2-3	ASSFLADTQY
TRBV6-2/TRBV6-3	TRBJ1-5	ASSPLLYQPQH
TRBV29-1	TRBJ2-3	SVAPGFSTDTQY
TRBV7-2	TRBJ2-1	ASSLEARWVAEQF
TRBV28	TRBJ1-5	ASGDRVSNQPQH
TRBV7-2	TRBJ2-6	ASRIASSGANVLT
TRBV10-3	TRBJ1-1	AIKDFNTEAF
TRBV27	TRBJ2-6	ASSLRGLSLGGANVLT
TRBV14	TRBJ2-7	ASSQVVGQGGEQY
TRBV19	TRBJ2-5	ASSIGLAGGRKTQY
TRBV5-1	TRBJ2-7	ASSLGSGTYEQY
TRBV7-2	TRBJ2-1	ASSLLAGPPF